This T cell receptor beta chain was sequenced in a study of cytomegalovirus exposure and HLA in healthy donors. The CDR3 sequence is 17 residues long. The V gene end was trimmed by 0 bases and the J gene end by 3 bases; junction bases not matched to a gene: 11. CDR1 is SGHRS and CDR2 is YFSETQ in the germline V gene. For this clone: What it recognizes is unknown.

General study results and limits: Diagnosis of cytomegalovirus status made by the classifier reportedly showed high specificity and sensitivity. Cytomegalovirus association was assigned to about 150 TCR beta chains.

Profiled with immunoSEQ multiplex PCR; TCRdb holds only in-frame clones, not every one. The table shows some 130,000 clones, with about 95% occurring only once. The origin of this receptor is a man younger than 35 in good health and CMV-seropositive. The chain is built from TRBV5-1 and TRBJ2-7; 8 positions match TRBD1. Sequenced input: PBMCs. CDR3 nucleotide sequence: TGCGCCAGCAGCTTGGTAGTTTTGACAGGGGAGTGCTACGAGCAGTACTTC. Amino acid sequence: CASSLVVLTGECYEQYF.